These T cell receptor beta chains were read from a single sample in a study of blood T cells in healthy people across ages. MiXCR, applied by TCRdb to the 5' RACE reads, yields one record per CDR3 protein. The data hold around 1,000,000 distinct CDR3 sequences, with about 25% observed a single time. These data were likewise used in another study, on T cells of mothers and their children.

The sample taken for sequencing was blood. Receptor source: a girl aged 2-9 years in good health. Each CDR3 is given with its conserved first and last residue. The order of the fields is V gene, clone size, J gene, D gene, CDR3 DNA, CDR3 protein. The D gene is left open where the match is weak. Clone size is not always given. Where it is, it says once, few, many or a class for expanded clones.

TRBV29-1	NA	TRBJ2-3	NA	TGCAGCGCAGTCGACCCTAGCTCGTCAGATACGCAGTATTTT	CSAVDPSSSDTQYF
TRBV3-1	few	TRBJ2-1	NA	TGTGCCAGCAGCCAAGATCCGGGGGCTTTCGGAGAGCAGTTCTTC	CASSQDPGAFGEQFF
TRBV27	NA	TRBJ2-5	NA	TGTGCCAGCAGTTTACTAAGGGCGGCGGGCCCCGCCCAAGAGACCCAGTACTTC	CASSLLRAAGPAQETQYF
TRBV20-1	NA	TRBJ2-5	NA	TGCAGTGTTACAGGGTTCCAAGAGACCCAGTACTTC	CSVTGFQETQYF
TRBV7-2	NA	TRBJ2-1	NA	TGTGCCAGCAGCCCCCCTATAGTTACCAATGAGCAGTTCTTC	CASSPPIVTNEQFF
TRBV12-3/TRBV12-4	NA	TRBJ2-7	TRBD1	TGTGCCAGCAGGAACCGGGACAGGGAGGACGAGCAGTACTTC	CASRNRDREDEQYF
TRBV6-1	few	TRBJ2-7	NA	TGTGCCAGCAGTGAAAACGCCTCGGGAGTGTACGAGCAGTACTTC	CASSENASGVYEQYF
TRBV11-2	NA	TRBJ2-1	TRBD2	TGTGCCAGCAGCTATACTAGCGCTCCCTACAATGAGCAGTTCTTC	CASSYTSAPYNEQFF
TRBV20-1	few	TRBJ2-4	NA	TGCAGTGCTCGACCTTGGGACGGACAAGGGGACATTCAGTACTTC	CSARPWDGQGDIQYF
TRBV12-5	NA	TRBJ2-5	TRBD1	TGTGCTAGCGCCCTTCTACAGGGGGTATTACAGACCCAGTACTTC	CASALLQGVLQTQYF
TRBV21-1	few	TRBJ2-3	NA	TGTGCCAGGGACTCGACAGGGGGGTTAACAGATACGCAGTATTTT	CARDSTGGLTDTQYF
TRBV11-1	NA	TRBJ2-3	NA	TGTGCCAGCAGCTTAACACACGCAGATACGCAGTATTTT	CASSLTHADTQYF
TRBV6-1	once	TRBJ1-2	TRBD1	TGTGCCAGCAGTGAAGGAGTGACAGGGAGAGGCTACACCTTC	CASSEGVTGRGYTF
TRBV3-1	few	TRBJ2-1	NA	TGTGCCAGCAGCCATTTGTCCTCCTACAGTAATGAGCAGTTCTTC	CASSHLSSYSNEQFF
TRBV29-1	NA	TRBJ1-2	NA	TGCAGCGTTGAGTGGCGGCCTTATGGCTACACCTTC	CSVEWRPYGYTF
TRBV6-2/TRBV6-3	NA	TRBJ1-2	TRBD1	TGTGCCAGCTCCTTTGTGGGACGGACAGGATCTATTGGAGGCTACACCTTC	CASSFVGRTGSIGGYTF
TRBV4-1	few	TRBJ2-7	TRBD1	TGCGCCAGCAGCCTAGCGTGGAGGGACAGGGAGGACGAGCAGTACTTC	CASSLAWRDREDEQYF
TRBV6-6	NA	TRBJ1-4	NA	TGTGCAACACTTGGGGAAACTAATGAAAAACTGTTTTTT	CATLGETNEKLFF
TRBV7-8	NA	TRBJ1-4	NA	TGTGCCAGCAGCGTTAGAGGGTTCGGGGAAAAACTGTTTTTT	CASSVRGFGEKLFF
TRBV29-1	NA	TRBJ2-7	TRBD1	TGCAGCGCTGGACAGGGCCACGAGCAGTACTTC	CSAGQGHEQYF
TRBV6-1	few	TRBJ2-2	NA	TGTGCCAGCACTCCTTTGGCGGGGCAGAACACCGGGGAGCTGTTTTTT	CASTPLAGQNTGELFF
TRBV5-1	NA	TRBJ2-4	NA	TGCGCCAGCAGCCCCCTAGGGGCTACCCAAAACATTCAGTACTTC	CASSPLGATQNIQYF
TRBV7-2	NA	TRBJ2-1	TRBD2	TGTGCCAGCAGCTTATTCCTAGCGGGGGGGTATGAGCAGTTCTTC	CASSLFLAGGYEQFF
TRBV7-8	NA	TRBJ1-5	NA	TGTGCCAGCAGCTTAGCAGGGAGGCAGCCCCAGCATTTT	CASSLAGRQPQHF
TRBV3-1	few	TRBJ2-1	NA	TGTGCCAGCAGCCAAGGAAAATACACTGAGCAGTTCTTC	CASSQGKYTEQFF
TRBV2	few	TRBJ2-1	TRBD2	TGTGCCAGCAACAGCGGGAGGGCCTTGGATGAGCAGTTCTTC	CASNSGRALDEQFF
TRBV27	NA	TRBJ2-7	TRBD1	TGTGCCAGCAGTACCGGACAGGGGGCCTACGAGCAGTACTTC	CASSTGQGAYEQYF
TRBV7-2	NA	TRBJ1-6	NA	TGTGCCAGCAGCTTAGGACAGCCGAGTTTATCCCTCCACTTT	CASSLGQPSLSLHF
TRBV28	few	TRBJ2-7	NA	TGTGCCAGCAGTCCCCTCCCCGGGACCCACTCCTACGAGCAGTACTTC	CASSPLPGTHSYEQYF
TRBV7-7	NA	TRBJ1-2	NA	TGTGATAGCAGCTTAGCGTCGAGACAGACCTACAACTATGGCTACACCTTC	CDSSLASRQTYNYGYTF
TRBV29-1	NA	TRBJ1-1	NA	TGCAGCGTTGTAGGAGCGGGAGCTTTCTTT	CSVVGAGAFF
TRBV7-3	few	TRBJ2-1	TRBD2	TGTGCCAGCACGTTAACCGGGACTAGCGCCCCTGGTGAGCAGTTCTTC	CASTLTGTSAPGEQFF
TRBV3-1	few	TRBJ1-3	NA	TGTGCCAGCAGCCAAGGAGAGGGGCGCACCATATATTTT	CASSQGEGRTIYF
TRBV12-3/TRBV12-4	NA	TRBJ2-5	NA	TGTGCCAGCAGTTTATACCCGGGGAGGGAGACCCAGTACTTC	CASSLYPGRETQYF
TRBV20-1	once	TRBJ2-3	TRBD1	TGCAGTGCGAGCCCGGGGACAGATACAGATACGCAGTATTTT	CSASPGTDTDTQYF
TRBV5-1	NA	TRBJ2-7	NA	TGCGCCAGCAGCACCGGACACGTTTACGAGCAGTACTTC	CASSTGHVYEQYF
TRBV10-3	NA	TRBJ2-7	TRBD1	TGTGCCATCAGTGAGCCTGGGGAGCTGGGACAGGTCTCCTACGAGCAGTACTTC	CAISEPGELGQVSYEQYF
TRBV28	NA	TRBJ2-2	TRBD2	TGTGCCAGCCAGCGGGAGGGGACCGGGGAGCTGTTTTTT	CASQREGTGELFF
TRBV7-9	NA	TRBJ2-7	NA	TGTGCCGTTGCGGGGATCCTTGGCTCCTACGAGCAGTACTTC	CAVAGILGSYEQYF
TRBV10-3	NA	TRBJ1-1	NA	TGTGCCACCCAAAGGACGGGAATGAACACTGAAGCTTTCTTT	CATQRTGMNTEAFF
TRBV10-2	NA	TRBJ2-7	NA	TGCGCCAGCAGTGAGTCGCGGGACTTGATATCCTACGAGCAGTACTTC	CASSESRDLISYEQYF
TRBV20-1	once	TRBJ2-3	NA	TGCAGTGCTCCGGATGGGAGCACAGATACGCAGTATTTT	CSAPDGSTDTQYF
TRBV19	many	TRBJ1-1	NA	TGTGCCAGTAGTATCTTGAACACTGAAGCTTTCTTT	CASSILNTEAFF
TRBV9	NA	TRBJ2-7	NA	TGCGCCAGCAGCGTAGCTGGAGGGACGTCCTGCGAGCAGTACTTC	CASSVAGGTSCEQYF
TRBV15	NA	TRBJ2-3	NA	TGTGCCACCGCGGGGGCGAGGTCAGATACGCAGTATTTT	CATAGARSDTQYF